Listed here are 10 T cell receptor beta chains from one sample, sequenced in a study of T cell repertoires in cytomegalovirus infection. In TCRdb, the reads were re-called with MiXCR into one record per CDR3 protein. The table has approximately 140,000 distinct CDR3 sequences, roughly 25% seen once. No antigens are known for them. Material for sequencing was PBMCs, sequenced either directly or after in vitro stimulation (not recorded which). The receptors come from a human donor in good health (CMV status not recorded). Some clones in this sample may be carry-over from other donors' samples.

V is TRBV12-3 or TRBV12-4 and J is TRBJ1-2; 9 nucleotides agree with TRBD1. J lost 8 bases, V lost 3 bases, and 10 bases had no gene match. This CDR3 comprises 15 residues. CDR3 amino acids: CASSFGDGTGTGYTF. CDR3 DNA: TGTGCCAGCAGTTTTGGTGACGGGACAGGGACCGGCTACACCTTC.

This clonotype showed up just a few times. The chain links TRBV19 to TRBJ2-5; perhaps TRBD2 as D (6 bases). The V end lost 3 bases, the J end lost 4 bases, and 12 bases lay between the germline ends. CDR3 length equals 14 residues. In germline, CDR1 is LNHDA, CDR2 SQIVND (reference sequence). CDR3 sequence (DNA): TGTGCCAGTAGTATCATGAGGGGAGGAGAGACCCAGTACTTC. This codes for CASSIMRGGETQYF.

This clonotype came up a few times. This chain links TRBV7-9 with TRBJ2-1; 9 bases map to TRBD2. Germline lookup yields CDR1 SEHNR and CDR2 FQNEAQ (reference sequence). Germline trimming cut 0 bases from V and 13 bases from J; bases unmatched to any gene: 1. The CDR3 has 12 residues. The CDR3: CASSLALAGQFF. The CDR3 DNA reads TGTGCCAGCAGCTTAGCCCTAGCGGGACAGTTCTTC.

This clonotype has more than one count but fewer than ten. V gene TRBV5-6 combines with J gene TRBJ2-1; D unresolved. This CDR3 has 13 residues. V lost 2 bases and J 5 bases, leaving 8 bases between the germline ends. CDR1 and CDR2 (germline): SGHDT, YYEEEE. This CDR3 reads CASSLLLHNEQFF. The CDR3 DNA reads TGTGCCAGCAGCTTATTACTTCACAATGAGCAGTTCTTC. The full variable domain, its missing parts supplied by reference TRBV5-6 and TRBJ2-1, is DAGVTQSPTHLIKTRGQQVTLRCSPKSGHDTVSWYQQALGQGPQFIFQYYEEEERQRGNFPDRFSGHQFPNYSSELNVNALLLGDSALYLCASSLLLHNEQFFGPGTRLTVL.

This clonotype was counted once. The chain carries TRBV19 and TRBJ2-2; tentatively, D is TRBD1 (6 bases). Per the germline V gene, CDR1 is LNHDA and CDR2 is SQIVND (reference sequence). Trimming shortened V by 2 bases and J by 7 bases, and 8 bases separated the two germline ends. The CDR3 has 13 amino acids. CDR3 sequence: CASSIWGLGELFF. The CDR3, as DNA: TGTGCCAGTAGTATATGGGGGCTCGGGGAGCTGTTTTTT.

This rearrangement joins TRBV27 to TRBJ2-6, with D uncertain. V lost 6 bases to trimming and J lost 0 bases, with 6 bases between them. The length of the CDR3 is 14 residues. Germline CDR1 and CDR2: MNHEY and SMNVEV (reference sequence). The CDR3 bases are TGTGCCAGCAGATTAACCTCTGGGGCCAACGTCCTGACTTTC. This gives the protein CASRLTSGANVLTF.

The chain employs TRBV7-9 and TRBJ2-5; no clear D gene. Germline assignment: CDR1 SEHNR and CDR2 FQNEAQ (reference sequence). The CDR3 is 18 amino acids. Trimming removed 5 bases from V and 5 bases from J, with 27 bases in between. The CDR3 region is CASSRRRESVGNGETQYF. The CDR3 nucleotides are TGTGCCAGCAGCCGGAGAAGAGAGAGCGTGGGGAACGGGGAGACCCAGTACTTC. The variable domain in full, completed from reference TRBV7-9 and TRBJ2-5, reads DTGVSQNPRHKITKRGQNVTFRCDPISEHNRLYWYRQTLGQGPEFLTYFQNEAQLEKSRLLSDRFSAERPKGSFSTLEIQRTEQGDSAMYLCASSRRRESVGNGETQYFGPGTRLLVL.

The rearrangement links TRBV15 to TRBJ2-1, with 7 bases aligning to TRBD2. V shed 0 bases, J shed 9 bases, and the junction held 14 bases outside the gene matches. CDR3 length: 17 amino acids. Looked up from germline, CDR1 is LNHNV and CDR2 is YYDKDF (reference sequence). The CDR3 loop reads CATSREVGGRFRSEQFF. The CDR3 region has the DNA TGTGCCACCAGCAGAGAAGTAGGCGGGAGATTTCGGAGTGAGCAGTTCTTC.

A few counts support this clonotype. V is TRBV19 and J is TRBJ1-5, with 8 bases identical to TRBD1. Germline lookup yields CDR1 LNHDA and CDR2 SQIVND (reference sequence). There are 16 residues in the CDR3. J was trimmed by 6 bases and V by 5 bases; bases with no gene match: 12. The CDR3 spells CASSSAGTGSSQPQHF. The CDR3 nucleotides read TGTGCCAGTAGTTCTGCCGGGACAGGTTCTTCTCAGCCCCAGCATTTT.

This clonotype has a count of ten or more. V is TRBV7-2 and J is TRBJ2-3; the match to TRBD2 covers 11 bases. Germline V gene sequence: CDR1 SGHTA, CDR2 FQGNSA. The CDR3 loop spans 17 amino acids. V lost 5 bases to trimming and J lost 0 bases; unmatched junction nucleotides: 7. Written as DNA, the CDR3 is TGTGCCAGCAGCACGCGGACTAGCGGGCTAAGCACAGATACGCAGTATTTT. Translation gives CASSTRTSGLSTDTQYF.